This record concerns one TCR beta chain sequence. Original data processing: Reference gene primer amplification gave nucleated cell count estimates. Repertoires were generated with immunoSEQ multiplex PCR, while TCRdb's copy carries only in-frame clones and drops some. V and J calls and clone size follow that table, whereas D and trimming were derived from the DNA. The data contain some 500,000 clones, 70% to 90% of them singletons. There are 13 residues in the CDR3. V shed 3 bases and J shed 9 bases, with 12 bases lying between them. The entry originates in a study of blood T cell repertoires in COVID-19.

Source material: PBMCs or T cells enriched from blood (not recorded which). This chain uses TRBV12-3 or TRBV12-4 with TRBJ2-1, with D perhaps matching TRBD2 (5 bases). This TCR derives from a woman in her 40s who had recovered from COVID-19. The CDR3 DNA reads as TGTGCCAGCAGTTTGGCGGAGGTCGGTGAGCAGTTCTTC. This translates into CASSLAEVGEQFF.